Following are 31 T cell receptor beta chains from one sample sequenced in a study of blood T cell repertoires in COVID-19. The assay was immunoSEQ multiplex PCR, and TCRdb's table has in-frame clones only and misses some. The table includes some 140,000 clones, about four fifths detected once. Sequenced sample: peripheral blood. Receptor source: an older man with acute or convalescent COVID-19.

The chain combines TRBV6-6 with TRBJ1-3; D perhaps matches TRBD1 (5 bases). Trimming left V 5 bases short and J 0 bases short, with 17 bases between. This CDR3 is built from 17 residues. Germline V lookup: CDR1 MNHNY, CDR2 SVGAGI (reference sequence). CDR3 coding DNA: TGTGCCAGCAGTCCTTTCATAGACAGTACCTCTGGAAACACCATATATTTT. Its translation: CASSPFIDSTSGNTIYF.

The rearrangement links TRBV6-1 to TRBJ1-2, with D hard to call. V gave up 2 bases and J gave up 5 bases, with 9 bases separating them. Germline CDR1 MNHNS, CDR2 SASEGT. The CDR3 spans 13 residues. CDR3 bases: TGTGCCAGCAGTGAATCCGGGAGATATGGCTACACCTTC. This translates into CASSESGRYGYTF.

DNA of the CDR3: TGTGCCACCAGTGCGGCAGGGAGGAATGAGCAGTTCTTC. This codes for CATSAAGRNEQFF. V and J are TRBV24-1 and TRBJ2-1, with a tentative D call TRBD2 (6 bases). CDR1 and CDR2 (germline): KGHDR, SFDVKD. The CDR3 runs 13 residues. Deletions cut 5 bases from V and 7 bases from J, with 11 bases between.

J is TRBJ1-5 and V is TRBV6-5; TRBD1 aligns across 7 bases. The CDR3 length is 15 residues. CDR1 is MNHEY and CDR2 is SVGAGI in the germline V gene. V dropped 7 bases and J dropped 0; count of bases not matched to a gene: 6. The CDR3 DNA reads TGTGCCAGCATTACGACAGGGATTAGCAATCAGCCCCAGCATTTT. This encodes CASITTGISNQPQHF.

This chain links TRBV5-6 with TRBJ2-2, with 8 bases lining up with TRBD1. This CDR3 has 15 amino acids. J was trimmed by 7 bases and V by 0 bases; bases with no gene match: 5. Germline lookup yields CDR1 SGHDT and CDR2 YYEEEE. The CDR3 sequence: CASSLGTGWLGELFF. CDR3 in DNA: TGTGCCAGCAGCTTGGGGACAGGGTGGCTCGGGGAGCTGTTTTTT.

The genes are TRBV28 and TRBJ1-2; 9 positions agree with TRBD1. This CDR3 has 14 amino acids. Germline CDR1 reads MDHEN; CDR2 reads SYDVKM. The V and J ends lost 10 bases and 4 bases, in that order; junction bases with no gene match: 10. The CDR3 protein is CATAAGQGAYGYTF. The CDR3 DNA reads TGTGCCACTGCCGCGGGACAGGGAGCCTATGGCTACACCTTC.

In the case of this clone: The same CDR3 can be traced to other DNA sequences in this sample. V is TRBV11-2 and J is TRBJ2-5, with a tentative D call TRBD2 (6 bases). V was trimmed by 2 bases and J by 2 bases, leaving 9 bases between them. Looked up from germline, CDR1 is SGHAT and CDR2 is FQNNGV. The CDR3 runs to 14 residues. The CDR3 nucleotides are TGTGCCAGCAGCTTAAGTGGAGGGCAAGAGACCCAGTACTTC. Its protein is CASSLSGGQETQYF. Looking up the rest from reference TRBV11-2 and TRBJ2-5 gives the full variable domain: EAGVAQSPRYKIIEKRQSVAFWCNPISGHATLYWYQQILGQGPKLLIQFQNNGVVDDSQLPKDRFSAERLKGVDSTLKIQPAKLEDSAVYLCASSLSGGQETQYFGPGTRLLVL.

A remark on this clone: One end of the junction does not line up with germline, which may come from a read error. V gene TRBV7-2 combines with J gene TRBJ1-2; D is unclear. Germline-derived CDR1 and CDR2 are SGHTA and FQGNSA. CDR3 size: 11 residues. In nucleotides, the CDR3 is TGTGCCAGCAGTCGAGGGCCCTCCCTCCTTTTC. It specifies CASSRGPSLLF.

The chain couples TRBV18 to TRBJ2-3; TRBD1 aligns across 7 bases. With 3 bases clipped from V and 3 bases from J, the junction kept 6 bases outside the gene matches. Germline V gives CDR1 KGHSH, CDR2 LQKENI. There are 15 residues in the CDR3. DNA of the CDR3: TGTGCCAGCTCACCCCCGGACAGGTCAACAGATACGCAGTATTTT. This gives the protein CASSPPDRSTDTQYF.

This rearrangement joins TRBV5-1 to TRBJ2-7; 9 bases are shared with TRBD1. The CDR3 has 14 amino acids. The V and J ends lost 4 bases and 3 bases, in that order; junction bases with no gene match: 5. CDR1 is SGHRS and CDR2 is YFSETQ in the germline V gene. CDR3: CASSARQGGYEQYF. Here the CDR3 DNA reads TGCGCCAGCAGCGCACGACAGGGGGGCTACGAGCAGTACTTC. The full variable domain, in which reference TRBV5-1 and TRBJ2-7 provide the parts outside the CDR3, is KAGVTQTPRYLIKTRGQQVTLSCSPISGHRSVSWYQQTPGQGLQFLFEYFSETQRNKGNFPGRFSGRQFSNSRSEMNVSTLELGDSALYLCASSARQGGYEQYFGPGTRLTVT.

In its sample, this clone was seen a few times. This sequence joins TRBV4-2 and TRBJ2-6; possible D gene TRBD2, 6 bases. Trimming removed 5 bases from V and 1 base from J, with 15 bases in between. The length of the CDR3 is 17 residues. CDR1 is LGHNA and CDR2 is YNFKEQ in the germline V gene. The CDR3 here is CASSIEKGTSGANVLTF. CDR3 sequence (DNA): TGTGCCAGCAGCATAGAAAAGGGGACTTCTGGGGCCAACGTCCTGACTTTC.

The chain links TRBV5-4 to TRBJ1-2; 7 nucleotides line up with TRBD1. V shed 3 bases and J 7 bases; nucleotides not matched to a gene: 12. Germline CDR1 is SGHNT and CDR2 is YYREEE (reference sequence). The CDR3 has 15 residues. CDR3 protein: CASSWDRRTYGGYTF. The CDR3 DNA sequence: TGTGCCAGCAGCTGGGACAGACGAACGTATGGTGGCTACACCTTC.

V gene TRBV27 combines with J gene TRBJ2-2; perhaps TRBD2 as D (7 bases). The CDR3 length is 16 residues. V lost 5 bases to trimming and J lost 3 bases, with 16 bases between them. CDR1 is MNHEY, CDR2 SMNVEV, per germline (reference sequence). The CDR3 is CASSPAGALYTGELFF. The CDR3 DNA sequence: TGTGCCAGCAGTCCTGCGGGGGCCCTATACACCGGGGAGCTGTTTTTT.

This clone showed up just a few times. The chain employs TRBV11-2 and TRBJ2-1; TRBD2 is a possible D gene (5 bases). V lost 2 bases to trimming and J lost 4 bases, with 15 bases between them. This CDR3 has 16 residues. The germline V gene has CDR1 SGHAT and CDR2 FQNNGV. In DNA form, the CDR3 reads TGTGCCAGCAGCTTAATGTCCCTAGCTAAGTACAATGAGCAGTTCTTC. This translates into CASSLMSLAKYNEQFF.

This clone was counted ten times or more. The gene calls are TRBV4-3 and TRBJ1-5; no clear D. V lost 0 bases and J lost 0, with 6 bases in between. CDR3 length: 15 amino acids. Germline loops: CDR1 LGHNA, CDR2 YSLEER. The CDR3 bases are TGCGCCAGCAGCCAAGACAGAATTAGCAATCAGCCCCAGCATTTT. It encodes CASSQDRISNQPQHF.

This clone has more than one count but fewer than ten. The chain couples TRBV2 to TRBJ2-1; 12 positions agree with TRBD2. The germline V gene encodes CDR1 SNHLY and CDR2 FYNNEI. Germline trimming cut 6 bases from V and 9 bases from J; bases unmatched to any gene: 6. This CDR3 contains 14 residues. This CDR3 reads CASRGLAGQLEQFF. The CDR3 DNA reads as TGTGCCAGCAGGGGACTAGCGGGCCAACTTGAGCAGTTCTTC.

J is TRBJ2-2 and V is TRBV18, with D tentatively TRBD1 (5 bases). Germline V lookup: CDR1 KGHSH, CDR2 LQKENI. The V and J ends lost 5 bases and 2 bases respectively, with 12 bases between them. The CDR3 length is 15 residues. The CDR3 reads CASSSLDRNTGELFF. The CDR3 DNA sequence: TGTGCCAGCTCATCATTAGACAGAAACACCGGGGAGCTGTTTTTT.

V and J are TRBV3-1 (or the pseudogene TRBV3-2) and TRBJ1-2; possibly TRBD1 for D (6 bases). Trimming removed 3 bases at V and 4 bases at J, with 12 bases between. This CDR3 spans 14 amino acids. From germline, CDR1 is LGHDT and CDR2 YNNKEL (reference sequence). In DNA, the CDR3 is TGTGCCAGCAGCCAGAGACAGGCGCTCTATGGCTACACCTTC. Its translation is CASSQRQALYGYTF.

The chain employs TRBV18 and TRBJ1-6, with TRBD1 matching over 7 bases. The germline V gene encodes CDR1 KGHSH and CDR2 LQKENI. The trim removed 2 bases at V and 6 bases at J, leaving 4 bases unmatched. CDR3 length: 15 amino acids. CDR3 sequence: CASSPSGTANSPLHF. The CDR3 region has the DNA TGTGCCAGCTCACCATCCGGGACAGCTAATTCACCCCTCCACTTT.

The CDR3 here is CASSISGGWRELFF. The CDR3 DNA follows: TGTGCCAGTAGTATCTCGGGGGGCTGGAGGGAGCTGTTTTTT. This chain links TRBV19 with TRBJ2-2, with D tentatively TRBD2 (7 bases). This CDR3 contains 14 residues. V lost 3 bases to trimming and J lost 9 bases, with 14 bases between them. CDR1 is LNHDA, CDR2 SQIVND, per germline (reference sequence).

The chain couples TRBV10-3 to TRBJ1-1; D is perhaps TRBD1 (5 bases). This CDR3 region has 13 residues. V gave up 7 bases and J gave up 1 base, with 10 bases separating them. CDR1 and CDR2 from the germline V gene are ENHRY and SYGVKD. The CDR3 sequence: CAIKNGQNTEAFF. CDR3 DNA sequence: TGTGCCATCAAAAACGGACAGAACACTGAAGCTTTCTTT.

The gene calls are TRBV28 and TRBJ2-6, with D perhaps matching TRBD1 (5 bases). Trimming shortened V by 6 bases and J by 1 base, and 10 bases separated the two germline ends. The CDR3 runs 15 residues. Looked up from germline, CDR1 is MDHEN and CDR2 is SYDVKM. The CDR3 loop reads CASRKGSSGANVLTF. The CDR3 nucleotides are TGTGCCAGCAGAAAGGGGTCTTCTGGGGCCAACGTCCTGACTTTC. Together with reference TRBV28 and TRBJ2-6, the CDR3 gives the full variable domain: DVKVTQSSRYLVKRTGEKVFLECVQDMDHENMFWYRQDPGLGLRLIYFSYDVKMKEKGDIPEGYSVSREKKERFSLILESASTNQTSMYLCASRKGSSGANVLTFGAGSRLTVL.

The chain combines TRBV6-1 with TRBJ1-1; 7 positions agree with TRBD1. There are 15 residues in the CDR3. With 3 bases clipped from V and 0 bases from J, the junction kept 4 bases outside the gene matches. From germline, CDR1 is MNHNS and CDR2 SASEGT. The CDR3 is CASSDRGRVNTEAFF. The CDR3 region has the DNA TGTGCCAGCAGTGATAGGGGGCGGGTGAACACTGAAGCTTTCTTT.

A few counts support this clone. In DNA form, the CDR3 reads TGCAGCGTCCAGGGGACGGGTGAAAAACTGTTTTTT. Residues: CSVQGTGEKLFF. J is TRBJ1-4 and V is TRBV29-1, with D possibly being TRBD1 (6 bases). CDR1 and CDR2 from the germline V gene are SQVTM and ANQGSEA. V was cut by 6 bases and J by 7 bases, with 12 bases left in between. There are 12 residues in the CDR3.

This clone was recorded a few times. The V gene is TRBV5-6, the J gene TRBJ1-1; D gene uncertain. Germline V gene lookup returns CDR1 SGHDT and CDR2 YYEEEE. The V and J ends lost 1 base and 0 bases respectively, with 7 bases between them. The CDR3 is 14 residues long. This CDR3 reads CASSLQKLNTEAFF. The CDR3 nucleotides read TGTGCCAGCAGCTTGCAGAAGTTGAACACTGAAGCTTTCTTT. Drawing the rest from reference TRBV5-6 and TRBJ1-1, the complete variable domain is DAGVTQSPTHLIKTRGQQVTLRCSPKSGHDTVSWYQQALGQGPQFIFQYYEEEERQRGNFPDRFSGHQFPNYSSELNVNALLLGDSALYLCASSLQKLNTEAFFGQGTRLTVV.

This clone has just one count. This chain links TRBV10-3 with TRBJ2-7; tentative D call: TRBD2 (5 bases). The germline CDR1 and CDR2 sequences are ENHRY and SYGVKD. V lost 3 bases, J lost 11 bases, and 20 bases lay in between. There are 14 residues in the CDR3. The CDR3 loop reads CAISESGQTGWEYF. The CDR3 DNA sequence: TGTGCCATCAGTGAAAGTGGGCAGACGGGGTGGGAGTACTTC.

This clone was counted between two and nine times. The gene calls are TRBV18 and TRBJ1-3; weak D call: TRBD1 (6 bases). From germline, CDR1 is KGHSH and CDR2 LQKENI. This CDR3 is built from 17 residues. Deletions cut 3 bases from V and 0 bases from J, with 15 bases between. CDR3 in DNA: TGTGCCAGCTCACCGCCAGGGGTCCCTAACTCTGGAAACACCATATATTTT. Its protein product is CASSPPGVPNSGNTIYF.

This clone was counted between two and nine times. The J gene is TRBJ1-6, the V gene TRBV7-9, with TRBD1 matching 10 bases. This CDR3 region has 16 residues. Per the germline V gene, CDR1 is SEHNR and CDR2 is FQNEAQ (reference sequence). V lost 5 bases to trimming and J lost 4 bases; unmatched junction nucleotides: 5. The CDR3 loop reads CASSQGQGRYNSPLHF. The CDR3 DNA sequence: TGTGCCAGCAGCCAGGGACAGGGGAGATATAATTCACCCCTCCACTTT.

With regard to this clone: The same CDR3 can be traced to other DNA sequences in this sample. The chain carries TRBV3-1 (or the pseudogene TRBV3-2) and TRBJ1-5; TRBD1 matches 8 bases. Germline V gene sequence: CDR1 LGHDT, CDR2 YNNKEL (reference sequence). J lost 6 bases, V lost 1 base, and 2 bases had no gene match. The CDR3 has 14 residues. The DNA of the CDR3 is TGTGCCAGCAGCCAAGCAGGGGGCGGTCAGCCCCAGCATTTT. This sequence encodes CASSQAGGGQPQHF.

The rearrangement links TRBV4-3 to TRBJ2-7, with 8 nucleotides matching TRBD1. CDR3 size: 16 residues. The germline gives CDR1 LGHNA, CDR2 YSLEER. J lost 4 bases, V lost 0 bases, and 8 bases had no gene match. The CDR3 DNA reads TGCGCCAGCAGCCAAGATATAGGGCAGGGGGCATACGAGCAGTACTTC. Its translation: CASSQDIGQGAYEQYF.

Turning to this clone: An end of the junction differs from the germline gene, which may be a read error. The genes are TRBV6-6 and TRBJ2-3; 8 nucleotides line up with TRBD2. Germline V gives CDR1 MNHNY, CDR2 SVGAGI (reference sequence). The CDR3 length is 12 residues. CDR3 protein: CASKSGGGTQYF. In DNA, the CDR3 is TGTGCTAGCAAGTCGGGGGGGGGTACGCAGTATTTT.